Listed here are 24 T cell receptor beta chains from one sample, sequenced in a study of blood T cell repertoires in COVID-19. This table comes from immunoSEQ multiplex PCR, and its TCRdb copy is limited to in-frame clones, with some not included. The table includes roughly 68,000 clones, roughly 88% detected once. The sample comprised peripheral blood. The receptors stem from a human donor in a cohort sampled during active COVID-19.

This clone showed up just a few times. The chain uses TRBV11-3 and TRBJ2-7, with a possible D match to TRBD2 (5 bases). The V gene's germline CDR1 is SGHNT and CDR2 YENEEA. This CDR3 has 13 residues. With 5 bases removed from V and 3 bases from J, the gap between germline ends came to 11 bases. CDR3 in DNA: TGTGCCAGCAGCGCTCCCGGGAACTACGAGCAGTACTTC. The encoded protein is CASSAPGNYEQYF.

In this sample, this clone turned up a few times. The chain is built from TRBV19 and TRBJ2-1; 9 nucleotides match TRBD2. Germline V gives CDR1 LNHDA, CDR2 SQIVND (reference sequence). The CDR3 is made up of 16 amino acids. J lost 6 bases, V lost 0 bases, and 6 bases had no gene match. In DNA form, the CDR3 reads TGTGCCAGTAGTATAGATCTGAGACTAGCGGTCAATGAGCAGTTCTTC. Its protein is CASSIDLRLAVNEQFF.

V gene TRBV5-8 combines with J gene TRBJ1-5; D not certain. The V end lost 2 bases, the J end lost 0 bases, and 18 bases lay between the germline ends. CDR3 length: 18 amino acids. Germline-derived CDR1 and CDR2 are SGHTS and YDEGEE. The CDR3 is CASSFTRFITNSNQPQHF. CDR3 in DNA: TGTGCCAGCAGCTTTACCAGGTTCATCACCAATAGCAATCAGCCCCAGCATTTT.

V is TRBV2 and J is TRBJ1-6; TRBD1 aligns across 7 bases. The CDR3 runs to 13 residues. Trimming at V came to 10 bases and at J to 6 bases, leaving 6 bases not matched to a gene. Germline assignment: CDR1 SNHLY and CDR2 FYNNEI. CDR3 sequence: CAIVRQGNSPLHF. DNA for the CDR3: TGTGCCATCGTGAGACAGGGTAATTCACCCCTCCACTTT. Looking up the rest from reference TRBV2 and TRBJ1-6 gives the full variable domain: EPEVTQTPSHQVTQMGQEVILRCVPISNHLYFYWYRQILGQKVEFLVSFYNNEISEKSEIFDDQFSVERPDGSNFTLKIRSTKLEDSAMYFCAIVRQGNSPLHFGNGTRLTVT.

The chain links TRBV7-2 to TRBJ2-7; TRBD1 matches 10 bases. The CDR3 sequence is 16 residues long. Germline V CDR1 and CDR2: SGHTA, FQGNSA. The J segment lost 4 bases and the V segment lost 5 bases, leaving 11 bases of the junction unmatched. Written as DNA, the CDR3 is TGTGCCAGCAGCGTCGGCTCGACAGGGGGCAGGTACGAGCAGTACTTC. Translation gives CASSVGSTGGRYEQYF.

CDR3 bases: TGTGCCAGCTCACCACCCCGGGGGCAGGGGGCCTACGAGCAGTACTTC. Protein product: CASSPPRGQGAYEQYF. V is TRBV18 and J is TRBJ2-7; D perhaps matches TRBD1 (7 bases). Trimming took off 0 bases at V and 2 bases at J, with 14 bases between the two ends. CDR1 and CDR2 (germline): KGHSH, LQKENI. The CDR3 length is 16 residues.

The V and J genes are TRBV6-5 and TRBJ2-2, with 10 bases matching TRBD1. The V gene's germline CDR1 is MNHEY and CDR2 SVGAGI. V trimming: 4 bases; J trimming: 2 bases; junction bases outside the gene matches: 4. This CDR3 contains 16 residues. The CDR3 sequence is CASSSTGGINTGELFF. The CDR3 DNA follows: TGTGCCAGCAGTTCGACAGGGGGCATTAACACCGGGGAGCTGTTTTTT.

The CDR3 here is CASSLAHNRGDTQYF. CDR3 DNA sequence: TGCGCCAGCAGCTTGGCCCATAACAGGGGAGATACGCAGTATTTT. This chain joins TRBV5-1 and TRBJ2-3, with 7 positions matching TRBD1. J lost 5 bases, V lost 0 bases, and 6 bases had no gene match. The CDR3 extends over 15 amino acids. CDR1 SGHRS and CDR2 YFSETQ come from the germline V gene.

This clone appeared a single time. The J gene is TRBJ1-2, the V gene TRBV19; no reliable D call. Trimming pared 6 bases from V and 7 bases from J, leaving 9 bases between. Germline V gene sequence: CDR1 LNHDA, CDR2 SQIVND (reference sequence). The CDR3 has 11 residues. In nucleotides, the CDR3 is TGTGCCAGTAGAGGTGGAGCTGGCTACACCTTC. It encodes CASRGGAGYTF. The full variable domain, its missing parts supplied by reference TRBV19 and TRBJ1-2, is DGGITQSPKYLFRKEGQNVTLSCEQNLNHDAMYWYRQDPGQGLRLIYYSQIVNDFQKGDIAEGYSVSREKKESFPLTVTSAQKNPTAFYLCASRGGAGYTFGSGTRLTVV.

The V gene is TRBV2, the J gene TRBJ1-6; 9 bases are a match to TRBD1. J gave up 5 bases and V 6 bases, and 5 bases lay outside the gene matches. CDR1 is SNHLY, CDR2 FYNNEI, per germline. The CDR3 totals 15 residues. The CDR3 DNA reads as TGTGCCAGCAGCCCGCGGACAGGGGATAATTCACCCCTCCACTTT. Protein: CASSPRTGDNSPLHF. The complete variable domain, with remaining parts taken from reference TRBV2 and TRBJ1-6, reads EPEVTQTPSHQVTQMGQEVILRCVPISNHLYFYWYRQILGQKVEFLVSFYNNEISEKSEIFDDQFSVERPDGSNFTLKIRSTKLEDSAMYFCASSPRTGDNSPLHFGNGTRLTVT.

The chain couples TRBV14 to TRBJ2-2, with TRBD1 matching over 7 bases. This CDR3 spans 14 amino acids. Germline trimming cut 3 bases from V and 6 bases from J; bases unmatched to any gene: 4. Germline V CDR1 and CDR2: SGHDN, FVKESK. The CDR3, as DNA: TGTGCCAGCAGCCACCTGACAGGGTCCGGGGAGCTGTTTTTT. Translating it yields CASSHLTGSGELFF.

This clone was observed a single time. The chain employs TRBV11-2 and TRBJ1-5; the match to TRBD1 covers 7 bases. The CDR3 has 14 amino acids. Germline V gives CDR1 SGHAT, CDR2 FQNNGV. Trimming cost V 5 bases and J 1 base; bases outside gene matches: 2. The chain's CDR3 is CASSPTGSNQPQHF. The CDR3 bases are TGTGCCAGCAGCCCGACAGGGAGCAATCAGCCCCAGCATTTT.

V gene TRBV7-2 combines with J gene TRBJ2-3; 8 bases fit TRBD2. From germline, CDR1 is SGHTA and CDR2 FQGNSA. The CDR3 totals 14 residues. V trimming: 7 bases; J trimming: 4 bases; junction bases outside the gene matches: 7. The CDR3 protein is CASNEAGGADTQYF. CDR3 coding DNA: TGTGCCAGCAATGAGGCGGGAGGAGCAGATACGCAGTATTTT.

V and J are TRBV5-6 and TRBJ1-6; 7 nucleotides agree with TRBD1. J lost 5 bases, V lost 4 bases, and 9 bases had no gene match. Germline V lookup: CDR1 SGHDT, CDR2 YYEEEE. The CDR3 has 16 residues. The CDR3 DNA sequence: TGTGCCAGCAGCGGAGGGGGCGCGATTCATAATTCACCCCTCCACTTT. This sequence encodes CASSGGGAIHNSPLHF.

The chain has TRBV4-1 and TRBJ2-3; the match to TRBD2 covers 9 bases. Germline V gene sequence: CDR1 MGHRA, CDR2 YSYEKL. This CDR3 has 14 residues. J gave up 4 bases and V 4 bases, and 3 bases lay outside the gene matches. In DNA form, the CDR3 reads TGCGCCAGCAGCCGCGGGGGGGACGCAGATACGCAGTATTTT. It specifies CASSRGGDADTQYF.

This clone was seen once. The chain carries TRBV6-1 and TRBJ2-7; perhaps TRBD1 as D (5 bases). In germline, CDR1 is MNHNS, CDR2 SASEGT. V lost 3 bases, J lost 2 bases, and 20 bases lay in between. The CDR3 runs 17 residues. The CDR3 protein is CASSDGAIRVLAYEQYF. CDR3 DNA: TGTGCCAGCAGTGATGGGGCCATCAGGGTTCTCGCCTACGAGCAGTACTTC.

The V call is TRBV19, the J call TRBJ2-7, with D uncertain. V shed 6 bases and J shed 1 base, with 7 bases lying between them. CDR1 is LNHDA, CDR2 SQIVND, per germline (reference sequence). The CDR3 is 12 amino acids. The CDR3 nucleotides read TGTGCCAGTAGGGGCAATTCCTACGAGCAGTACTTC. This translates into CASRGNSYEQYF.

V and J are TRBV5-1 and TRBJ2-6, with 10 bases aligning to TRBD1. The CDR3 sequence is 19 residues long. Germline values: CDR1 SGHRS, CDR2 YFSETQ. With V trimmed by 4 bases and J by 2 bases, 12 bases remained unmatched. DNA for the CDR3: TGCGCCAGCAGCCCAACATCGACAGGGGGCGTTACTGGGGCCAACGTCCTGACTTTC. Translating it yields CASSPTSTGGVTGANVLTF.

The CDR3 coding sequence is TGTGCCAGCAGCTTACGGTCCAGGAGGGAGAACACTGAAGCTTTCTTT. Translated, it gives CASSLRSRRENTEAFF. This chain joins TRBV7-2 and TRBJ1-1; D gene unclear. Germline lookup yields CDR1 SGHTA and CDR2 FQGNSA. V dropped 2 bases and J dropped 1 base, with 14 bases sitting between them. The CDR3 loop spans 16 amino acids.

The chain couples TRBV15 to TRBJ2-6; 7 nucleotides line up with TRBD1. CDR1 LNHNV and CDR2 YYDKDF come from the germline V gene (reference sequence). V lost 1 base and J lost 3; bases outside the gene matches: 3. This CDR3 comprises 16 residues. CDR3 in amino acids: CATSRVGTVGANVLTF. For the CDR3, the DNA is TGTGCCACCAGCAGAGTCGGGACAGTTGGGGCCAACGTCCTGACTTTC.

This rearrangement joins TRBV19 to TRBJ2-1, with D possibly TRBD2 on 5 matching bases. CDR3 length equals 16 residues. The V and J ends lost 5 bases and 0 bases respectively, with 14 bases between them. Germline assignment: CDR1 LNHDA and CDR2 SQIVND (reference sequence). This CDR3 reads CASSLQRLSSYNEQFF. Written as DNA, the CDR3 is TGTGCCAGTAGTCTACAGCGGCTTAGCTCCTACAATGAGCAGTTCTTC. Full variable domain (outside the CDR3, taken from reference TRBV19 and TRBJ2-1): DGGITQSPKYLFRKEGQNVTLSCEQNLNHDAMYWYRQDPGQGLRLIYYSQIVNDFQKGDIAEGYSVSREKKESFPLTVTSAQKNPTAFYLCASSLQRLSSYNEQFFGPGTRLTVL.

V and J are TRBV28 and TRBJ2-5; 14 bases agree with TRBD2. Looked up from germline, CDR1 is MDHEN and CDR2 is SYDVKM. This CDR3 spans 19 amino acids. The junction had 14 bases not matched to a gene; V was cut back by 7 bases and J by 1 base. The CDR3 region has the DNA TGTGCCAGCATATTATGGGGGACTAGCGGGAGTCCCAGCCAAGAGACCCAGTACTTC. Amino acid sequence: CASILWGTSGSPSQETQYF.

V and J are TRBV5-5 and TRBJ2-1, with 7 positions matching TRBD2. Per germline, CDR1 SGHKS and CDR2 YYEKEE (reference sequence). V lost 0 bases, J lost 0 bases, and 9 bases stayed unmatched. The CDR3 covers 18 residues. The CDR3 here is CASSLDAGGSSSYNEQFF. CDR3 DNA sequence: TGTGCCAGCAGCTTGGACGCCGGGGGGTCAAGCTCCTACAATGAGCAGTTCTTC.

The chain employs TRBV18 and TRBJ2-1; 10 bases match TRBD1. V lost 6 bases to trimming and J lost 3 bases; unmatched junction nucleotides: 5. The germline V gene encodes CDR1 KGHSH and CDR2 LQKENI. The CDR3 is 15 amino acids. The CDR3 is CASSRGTGDYNEQFF. In nucleotides, the CDR3 is TGTGCCAGCTCTCGCGGGACAGGGGACTACAATGAGCAGTTCTTC.